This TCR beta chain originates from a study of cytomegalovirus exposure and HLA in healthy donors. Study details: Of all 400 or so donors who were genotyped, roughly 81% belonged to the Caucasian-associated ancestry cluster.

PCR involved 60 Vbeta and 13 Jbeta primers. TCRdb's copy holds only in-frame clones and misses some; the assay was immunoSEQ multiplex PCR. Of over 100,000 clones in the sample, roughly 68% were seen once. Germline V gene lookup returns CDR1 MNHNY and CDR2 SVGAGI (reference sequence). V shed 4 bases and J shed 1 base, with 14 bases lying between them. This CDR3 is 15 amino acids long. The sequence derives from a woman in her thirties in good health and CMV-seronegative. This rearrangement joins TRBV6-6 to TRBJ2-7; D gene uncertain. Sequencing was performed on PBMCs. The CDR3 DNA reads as TGTGCCAGCAGTTCACTACCTCCGAGTTCCTACGAGCAGTACTTC. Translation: CASSSLPPSSYEQYF.